A selection of T cell receptor beta chains follows, all from one sample in a study of blood T cell repertoires in COVID-19. Measured with immunoSEQ multiplex PCR; TCRdb has only the in-frame clones, and not every one. The repertoire includes more than 60,000 clones, around 80% of them detected once, and approximately 6.2% sits in the top ten. The sequenced material came from peripheral blood. The source is a man aged 55-75 years with active or convalescent COVID-19. CDR3s include the opening cysteine and the closing phenylalanine or tryptophan. A D gene is named only where the DNA matches it firmly. Where a row states a size, it is once, few, many or the class of an expanded clone; other rows omit it.

v_call: TRBV6-5; d_call: TRBD2; j_call: TRBJ2-5; clone_size: -; cdr3_nt: TGTGCCAGCTCCCTAGCGGGAGGTTGGGAGACCCAGTACTTC; cdr3_aa: CASSLAGGWETQYF
v_call: TRBV6-4; d_call: TRBD2; j_call: TRBJ2-3; clone_size: -; cdr3_nt: TGTGCCAGCAGTCCGACTAGCGGGGGGGCAGATACGCAGTATTTT; cdr3_aa: CASSPTSGGADTQYF
v_call: TRBV5-6; d_call: TRBD1; j_call: TRBJ1-1; clone_size: -; cdr3_nt: TGTGCCAGCAGCTTGGCAGGACAGGGAACTGAAGCTTTCTTT; cdr3_aa: CASSLAGQGTEAFF
v_call: TRBV5-1; d_call: -; j_call: TRBJ2-3; clone_size: once; cdr3_nt: TGCGCCAGCAGCCCCTCCGGGACAAGTAGCACAGATACGCAGTATTTT; cdr3_aa: CASSPSGTSSTDTQYF
v_call: TRBV19; d_call: -; j_call: TRBJ2-7; clone_size: -; cdr3_nt: TGTGCCACTGAAGTCTCCACGGGCGAGCAGTACTTC; cdr3_aa: CATEVSTGEQYF
v_call: TRBV6-5; d_call: TRBD1; j_call: TRBJ1-2; clone_size: -; cdr3_nt: TGTGCCAGCAGACCCGACAGGGGCAATGGCTACACCTTC; cdr3_aa: CASRPDRGNGYTF
v_call: TRBV27; d_call: -; j_call: TRBJ1-1; clone_size: -; cdr3_nt: TGTGCCAGCAGCCTCAGTGTAAACACTGAAGCTTTCTTT; cdr3_aa: CASSLSVNTEAFF
v_call: TRBV28; d_call: -; j_call: TRBJ2-7; clone_size: -; cdr3_nt: TGTGCCAGCAGTTTTTGGGGGCCCTTCTCCTACGAGCAGTACTTC; cdr3_aa: CASSFWGPFSYEQYF
v_call: TRBV3-1/TRBV3-2; d_call: TRBD2; j_call: TRBJ2-5; clone_size: -; cdr3_nt: TGTGCCAGCAGCCAAGTAAGCGGGGGGGCCGGAGAGACCCAGTACTTC; cdr3_aa: CASSQVSGGAGETQYF
v_call: TRBV30; d_call: TRBD2; j_call: TRBJ2-2; clone_size: -; cdr3_nt: TGTGCCGCCGGGACTAGCGGTACCGGGGAGCTGTTTTTT; cdr3_aa: CAAGTSGTGELFF
v_call: TRBV19; d_call: TRBD1; j_call: TRBJ2-5; clone_size: -; cdr3_nt: TGTGCCAGTAGCTCTACAGGGGTGGCCCAAGAGACCCAGTACTTC; cdr3_aa: CASSSTGVAQETQYF
v_call: TRBV11-2; d_call: TRBD2; j_call: TRBJ2-1; clone_size: -; cdr3_nt: TGTGCCAGCACCAAAAGACTAGCGGGGGGCGATAGCTCCTACAATGAGCAGTTCTTC; cdr3_aa: CASTKRLAGGDSSYNEQFF
v_call: TRBV9; d_call: TRBD2; j_call: TRBJ2-3; clone_size: -; cdr3_nt: TGTGCCAGCAGCGTAGCGCGAGCGGGGGGCGACACAGATACGCAGTATTTT; cdr3_aa: CASSVARAGGDTDTQYF
v_call: TRBV6-6; d_call: TRBD2; j_call: TRBJ2-2; clone_size: -; cdr3_nt: TGTGCCAGCAGTTACCCGGGGGGGATCACCGGGGAGCTGTTTTTT; cdr3_aa: CASSYPGGITGELFF
v_call: TRBV7-2; d_call: TRBD2; j_call: TRBJ2-2; clone_size: -; cdr3_nt: TGTGCCAGCAGCTTACGGGAGGAATCGGAGCTGTTTTTT; cdr3_aa: CASSLREESELFF
v_call: TRBV3-1/TRBV3-2; d_call: TRBD1; j_call: TRBJ1-2; clone_size: -; cdr3_nt: TGTGCCAGCAGCCCAGGGACAGCCACGCAGAATAACTATGGCTACACCTTC; cdr3_aa: CASSPGTATQNNYGYTF
v_call: TRBV18; d_call: -; j_call: TRBJ1-3; clone_size: -; cdr3_nt: TGTGCCAGCTCACCACTCCCAGGGGACGACGGAAACACCATATATTTT; cdr3_aa: CASSPLPGDDGNTIYF
v_call: TRBV18; d_call: TRBD1; j_call: TRBJ1-1; clone_size: -; cdr3_nt: TGTGCCAGCTCACCATCGGGACAGGGACTGAACACTGAAGCTTTCTTT; cdr3_aa: CASSPSGQGLNTEAFF
v_call: TRBV19; d_call: -; j_call: TRBJ2-3; clone_size: -; cdr3_nt: TGTGCCAGTAGTATTGGGCAACCTTCTAGCACAGATACGCAGTATTTT; cdr3_aa: CASSIGQPSSTDTQYF
v_call: TRBV23-1; d_call: TRBD2; j_call: TRBJ2-7; clone_size: -; cdr3_nt: TGCGCCAGCAGTCAATTCGTGCGTGGGAGGGGCAGGGTTGGAGTCTACGAGCAGTACTTC; cdr3_aa: CASSQFVRGRGRVGVYEQYF
v_call: TRBV19; d_call: TRBD2; j_call: TRBJ2-5; clone_size: -; cdr3_nt: TGTGCCAGTAGTAGCGGGGGACCAACGAGAGAGACCCAGTACTTC; cdr3_aa: CASSSGGPTRETQYF
v_call: TRBV5-1; d_call: -; j_call: TRBJ1-3; clone_size: once; cdr3_nt: TGCGCCAGCAGCTTGGGGCAGTCTGGAAACACCATATATTTT; cdr3_aa: CASSLGQSGNTIYF